A selection of T cell receptor beta chains follows, all from one sample in a study of cytomegalovirus exposure and HLA in healthy donors. Produced via immunoSEQ multiplex PCR; TCRdb's table is partial and in-frame only. The table lists 140,000 to 150,000 clones, less than 85% of them singletons, with about 2% in the top ten. Input material: PBMCs. All receptors derive from a man aged 35 to 55 in good health and CMV-seronegative. Each CDR3 is given with its conserved first and last residue. Each record gives: J gene, V gene, D gene, CDR3 protein. D genes are given only for firm matches.

TRBJ1-1,TRBV4-1,TRBD1,CASSQTDRDETEAFF
TRBJ2-7,TRBV28,TRBD2,CASSLLAGAHEQYF
TRBJ2-3,TRBV19,TRBD2,CASSIVPSLAADTQYF
TRBJ2-7,TRBV7-2,NA,CASSSRAGSYEQYF
TRBJ1-2,TRBV7-2,NA,CASSLLMSSARGGYTF
TRBJ2-4,TRBV28,TRBD1,CASSQRTGGINIQYF
TRBJ2-3,TRBV29-1,NA,CSVETGGVLADTQYF
TRBJ1-1,TRBV27,TRBD1,CASSSQGVNGNTEAFF
TRBJ2-2,TRBV4-3,TRBD2,CASSQVAGANTGELFF
TRBJ2-3,TRBV7-6,TRBD2,CASSLTPPGAGGLGDTQYF
TRBJ1-1,TRBV4-1,TRBD1,CASSLRTGGAGTEAFF
TRBJ2-2,TRBV5-5,NA,CASSLGGRDTGELFF
TRBJ2-2,TRBV7-2,NA,CASSLVAARPVGELFF
TRBJ2-3,TRBV18,TRBD2,CASSPGLAGGRITDTQYF
TRBJ2-7,TRBV28,TRBD1,CASGTAKQYF
TRBJ1-3,TRBV30,NA,CAWSDLLTGFFGNTIYF
TRBJ2-5,TRBV7-9,NA,CASSLAPETQYF
TRBJ2-3,TRBV6-6,TRBD1,CASSRNRGQDTQYF
TRBJ2-5,TRBV5-1,NA,CASSLVAQYQETQYF
NA,TRBV5-1,TRBD2,CASSPSGLSRNEQYF
TRBJ2-7,TRBV5-1,NA,CASSLDPDSGKYF
NA,TRBV27,NA,CASSLGGPNNEQYF
TRBJ2-5,TRBV7-9,TRBD2,CASSLGWEIGLAVQETQYF
TRBJ2-7,TRBV6-5,TRBD2,CASSYQTGLAGYEQYF
TRBJ2-2,TRBV10-1,TRBD1,CASSATGVTGELFF
TRBJ2-2,TRBV10-3,TRBD2,CAIRELAGAGELFF
TRBJ2-5,TRBV6-1,TRBD2,CASSAGTSSVETQYF